This TCR beta chain was sequenced for a study of technical replicates of blood from a handful of donors. The data were produced by immunoSEQ multiplex PCR, yet TCRdb's version contains in-frame clones alone and is incomplete. The sample records about 100,000 clones, 90% to 97% being singletons. Germline V gene lookup returns CDR1 GTSNPN and CDR2 SVGIG (reference sequence). The CDR3 length is 16 residues. J was trimmed by 3 bases and V by 1 base; bases with no gene match: 2. The rearrangement uses TRBV30 and TRBJ2-1; TRBD2 matches 14 bases. The sample consisted of T cells isolated from PBMCs. This clonotype was sampled from a human donor in good health. CDR3 DNA: TGTGCCTGGAGTGCGACTAGCGGGGGGGTCTACAATGAGCAGTTCTTC. Its translation is CAWSATSGGVYNEQFF.